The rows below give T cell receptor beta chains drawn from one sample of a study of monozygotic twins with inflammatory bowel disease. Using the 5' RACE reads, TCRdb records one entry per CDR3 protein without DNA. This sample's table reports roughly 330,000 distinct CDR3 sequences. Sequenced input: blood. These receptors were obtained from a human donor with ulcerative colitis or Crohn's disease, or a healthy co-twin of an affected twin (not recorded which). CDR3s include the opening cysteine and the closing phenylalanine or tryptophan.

cdr3_aa: CASSLEPGYQETQYF; j_call: TRBJ2-5; v_call: TRBV7-2
cdr3_aa: CASKGGVSTGELFF; j_call: TRBJ2-2; v_call: TRBV28
cdr3_aa: CASSLDRTAGGYTF; j_call: TRBJ1-2; v_call: TRBV5-1
cdr3_aa: CASSPRDRVSEQYF; j_call: TRBJ2-7; v_call: TRBV28
cdr3_aa: CASSATSELTDTQYF; j_call: TRBJ2-3; v_call: TRBV9
cdr3_aa: CASPDVPQETQYF; j_call: TRBJ2-5; v_call: TRBV7-9
cdr3_aa: CASSPPPTGVSNEQFF; j_call: TRBJ2-1; v_call: TRBV12-3/TRBV12-4
cdr3_aa: CSVQGSEGNIQYF; j_call: TRBJ2-4; v_call: TRBV20-1
cdr3_aa: CASSLVLGDVYF; j_call: TRBJ1-3; v_call: TRBV7-6
cdr3_aa: CASEKGEGGDNEQFF; j_call: TRBJ2-1; v_call: TRBV2
cdr3_aa: CASSSGDYGYTF; j_call: TRBJ1-2; v_call: TRBV28
cdr3_aa: CASTLGYGAYEQYF; j_call: TRBJ2-7; v_call: TRBV12-3/TRBV12-4
cdr3_aa: CASSKGGGVYEQYF; j_call: TRBJ2-7; v_call: TRBV28
cdr3_aa: CASSLAVGDTIYF; j_call: TRBJ1-3; v_call: TRBV5-1
cdr3_aa: CATSRGAAGGGNQPQHF; j_call: TRBJ1-5; v_call: TRBV15
cdr3_aa: CASSQDLGANVLTF; j_call: TRBJ2-6; v_call: TRBV3-1
cdr3_aa: CASSYNSNEKLFF; j_call: TRBJ1-4; v_call: TRBV6-2/TRBV6-3
cdr3_aa: CASSTRDSGYEQYF; j_call: TRBJ2-7; v_call: TRBV7-2
cdr3_aa: CAISDTFVGQGLFF; j_call: TRBJ2-1; v_call: TRBV10-3
cdr3_aa: CSARDPRTLGLYSNQPQHF; j_call: TRBJ1-5; v_call: TRBV20-1
cdr3_aa: CASSDQGSRETQYF; j_call: TRBJ2-5; v_call: TRBV10-2
cdr3_aa: CATRRDRSALQTGNTIYF; j_call: TRBJ1-3; v_call: TRBV10-3
cdr3_aa: CSARDGLAYNEQFF; j_call: TRBJ2-1; v_call: TRBV20-1
cdr3_aa: CATAGQLTDTQYF; j_call: TRBJ2-3; v_call: TRBV24-1
cdr3_aa: CSARFGGQETQYF; j_call: TRBJ2-5; v_call: TRBV20-1
cdr3_aa: CSAQAGLARTGELFF; j_call: TRBJ2-2; v_call: TRBV20-1
cdr3_aa: CASSQVGVHSGNTIYF; j_call: TRBJ1-3; v_call: TRBV4-3
cdr3_aa: CASSLLGIEGPYEQYF; j_call: TRBJ2-7; v_call: TRBV5-1
cdr3_aa: CASSQENGGFSPLHF; j_call: TRBJ1-6; v_call: TRBV4-1
cdr3_aa: CACGTENTEAFF; j_call: TRBJ1-1; v_call: TRBV30
cdr3_aa: CASSFVGGDAYEQYF; j_call: TRBJ2-7; v_call: TRBV5-4
cdr3_aa: CASSLGERRYNEQFF; j_call: TRBJ2-1; v_call: TRBV7-9
cdr3_aa: CASSAPGQGADTQYF; j_call: TRBJ2-3; v_call: TRBV7-2
cdr3_aa: CASSPPWRARTEAFF; j_call: TRBJ1-1; v_call: TRBV4-1
cdr3_aa: CASSSGSNQPQHF; j_call: TRBJ1-5; v_call: TRBV6-2/TRBV6-3